What follows are 30 T cell receptor beta chains derived from one specimen sequenced in a study of cytomegalovirus exposure and HLA in healthy donors. Primers included in the PCR were 60 Vbeta and 13 Jbeta primers. TCRdb's table, derived via immunoSEQ multiplex PCR, lists solely in-frame clones and lacks some. The sample table sets out 120,000 to 150,000 clones. Sequenced sample: PBMCs. The receptor source for this set is a woman under 30 in good health and CMV-seronegative.

The genes are TRBV7-8 and TRBJ2-1; 7 positions match TRBD2. CDR1 is SGHVS and CDR2 is FQNEAQ in the germline V gene. This CDR3 is 17 amino acids long. Losses at the gene ends were 2 bases for V and 5 bases for J; bases not matched to a gene: 12. DNA for the CDR3: TGTGCCAGCAGCTTATTGGGTGCGGGACTACTCAACAATGAGCAGTTCTTC. It is translated as CASSLLGAGLLNNEQFF.

The V and J genes are TRBV5-6 and TRBJ2-5, with TRBD2 matching 7 bases. CDR3 length: 15 amino acids. Germline values: CDR1 SGHDT, CDR2 YYEEEE. Trimming at V came to 2 bases and at J to 3 bases, leaving 7 bases not matched to a gene. The CDR3 loop reads CASSLASGPKETQYF. As DNA, the CDR3 is TGTGCCAGCAGCTTAGCTAGCGGACCAAAAGAGACCCAGTACTTC.

The V call is TRBV7-8, the J call TRBJ1-2; D gene unclear. The CDR3 runs 15 residues. V lost 1 base, J lost 8 bases, and 17 bases lay in between. Germline CDR1 SGHVS, CDR2 FQNEAQ. The CDR3 sequence: CASSLGAGIDFGYTF. CDR3 in DNA: TGTGCCAGCAGCTTAGGAGCAGGAATAGATTTCGGCTACACCTTC.

This sequence joins TRBV11-3 and TRBJ2-5; D is perhaps TRBD1 (6 bases). The CDR3 spans 12 residues. The V and J ends lost 6 bases and 12 bases respectively, with 17 bases between them. The germline V gene encodes CDR1 SGHNT and CDR2 YENEEA. The chain's CDR3 is CASSIITGYEYF. CDR3 sequence (DNA): TGTGCCAGCAGTATTATAACAGGGTACGAGTACTTC.

V usage is TRBV9 and J usage is TRBJ2-2; a possible D gene is TRBD2 (6 bases). The length of the CDR3 is 14 residues. CDR1 and CDR2 from the germline V gene are SGDLS and YYNGEE. Trimming removed 4 bases at V and 6 bases at J, with 13 bases between. CDR3 nucleotide sequence: TGTGCCAGCAGCCCGAGGTCTAGCGCCGGGGAGCTGTTTTTT. It translates to CASSPRSSAGELFF.

The genes are TRBV7-2 and TRBJ2-7; 10 positions match TRBD2. The CDR3 has 15 amino acids. Trimming at V came to 1 base and at J to 1 base, leaving 1 base not matched to a gene. The germline gives CDR1 SGHTA, CDR2 FQGNSA. The CDR3 protein is CASSLGTSGSYEQYV. The CDR3, as DNA: TGTGCCAGCAGCTTAGGGACTAGCGGTTCCTACGAGCAGTACGTC.

This chain joins TRBV4-2 and TRBJ2-7; D is possibly TRBD2 (6 bases). Near its end, the DNA agrees better with TRBJ2-5, so the J call may be wrong. Germline V gene sequence: CDR1 LGHNA, CDR2 YNFKEQ. The CDR3 length is 15 residues. In DNA form, the CDR3 reads TGTGCCAGCAGCCAAGAGCGAGGAGGGCAAGAGACCCAGTACTTC. Protein: CASSQERGGQETQYF.

The genes are TRBV7-9 and TRBJ1-3, with no clear D. V was pared by 5 bases and J by 0 bases, with 11 bases between. The CDR3 spans 15 residues. Germline values: CDR1 SEHNR, CDR2 FQNEAQ (reference sequence). The CDR3 bases are TGTGCCAGCAGCCCCGTCGGGAGCTCTGGAAACACCATATATTTT. The encoded protein is CASSPVGSSGNTIYF.

This chain connects TRBV19 to TRBJ2-5; a possible D gene is TRBD2 (6 bases). CDR3 length: 14 residues. Germline assignment: CDR1 LNHDA and CDR2 SQIVND (reference sequence). Trimming stripped 5 bases from V and 1 base from J, with 11 bases between. The CDR3 here is CASSSPGLQETQYF. The DNA for the CDR3 is TGTGCCAGTAGTTCTCCGGGACTCCAAGAGACCCAGTACTTC.

The chain joins TRBV11-2 to TRBJ2-1; 7 nucleotides agree with TRBD2. This CDR3 spans 15 amino acids. Trimming removed 1 base from V and 6 bases from J; junction bases left unmatched: 6. Germline-derived CDR1 and CDR2 are SGHAT and FQNNGV. The CDR3 DNA reads as TGTGCCAGCAGCTTAGGACCAGGGAGGGTCAATGAGCAGTTCTTC. Its protein is CASSLGPGRVNEQFF.

The chain is built from TRBV5-1 and TRBJ1-2, with a tentative D call TRBD1 (5 bases). In germline, CDR1 is SGHRS, CDR2 YFSETQ. Trimming shortened V by 0 bases and J by 7 bases, and 16 bases separated the two germline ends. The CDR3 consists of 15 residues. CDR3 sequence reads: CASSLAAGHGGGYTF. For the CDR3, the DNA is TGCGCCAGCAGCTTGGCCGCGGGGCATGGGGGTGGCTACACCTTC.

The V call is TRBV5-6, the J call TRBJ2-2; 14 bases align to TRBD2. The CDR3 consists of 16 residues. After removal of 4 bases from V and 6 bases from J, the junction contained 5 bases not matched to a gene. The germline CDR1 and CDR2 sequences are SGHDT and YYEEEE. The CDR3 sequence: CASSHGLAGGPGELFF. CDR3 nucleotides: TGTGCCAGCAGCCACGGACTAGCGGGAGGACCCGGGGAGCTGTTTTTT.

The gene calls are TRBV7-8 and TRBJ1-2; 8 bases match TRBD1. The J segment lost 4 bases and the V segment lost 5 bases, leaving 3 bases of the junction unmatched. Germline V gives CDR1 SGHVS, CDR2 FQNEAQ. The CDR3 consists of 13 residues. CDR3 DNA: TGTGCCAGCAGCGACAGGGGCTCCTATGGCTACACCTTC. Protein sequence: CASSDRGSYGYTF.

This sequence joins TRBV5-1 and TRBJ2-1; D might be TRBD1 (7 bases). CDR3 length: 16 residues. Germline CDR1 SGHRS, CDR2 YFSETQ. V lost 0 bases to trimming and J lost 6 bases, with 16 bases between them. As DNA, the CDR3 is TGCGCCAGCAGCTTGGATTCAGGGGGAGGCTTCAATGAGCAGTTCTTC. This codes for CASSLDSGGGFNEQFF.

The chain recombines TRBV4-2 with TRBJ1-5; 7 nucleotides align to TRBD1. The CDR3 runs 16 residues. In germline, CDR1 is LGHNA, CDR2 YNFKEQ. V gave up 0 bases and J gave up 7 bases; unmatched junction bases: 9. CDR3 nucleotide sequence: TGTGCCAGCAGCCAAGATCCGACAGGGAACCTCCAGCCCCAGCATTTT. This encodes CASSQDPTGNLQPQHF.

The rearrangement links TRBV6-1 to TRBJ1-1; 7 nucleotides agree with TRBD1. CDR3 length: 15 amino acids. With V trimmed by 2 bases and J by 0 bases, 3 bases remained unmatched. Germline V gives CDR1 MNHNS, CDR2 SASEGT. CDR3 nucleotides: TGTGCCAGCAGTGAAAGAGGGGGCATGAACACTGAAGCTTTCTTT. It yields the protein CASSERGGMNTEAFF.

This chain connects TRBV9 to TRBJ2-1, with 7 bases aligning to TRBD2. Germline CDR1 is SGDLS and CDR2 is YYNGEE. With V trimmed by 3 bases and J by 0 bases, 9 bases remained unmatched. There are 17 residues in the CDR3. CDR3 coding DNA: TGTGCCAGCAGCGCCCTAGGACTAGTCAGCTCCTACAATGAGCAGTTCTTC. This translates into CASSALGLVSSYNEQFF.

The genes are TRBV20-1 and TRBJ2-7; D possibly corresponds to TRBD2 (5 bases). V was clipped by 5 bases and J by 3 bases, with 8 bases between them. Per germline, CDR1 DFQATT and CDR2 SNEGSKA (reference sequence). This CDR3 is 11 amino acids long. The CDR3 sequence is CSAAGGYEQYV. CDR3 nucleotide sequence: TGCAGTGCTGCGGGCGGCTACGAGCAGTACGTC.

The chain couples TRBV5-4 to TRBJ1-2, with D hard to call. The V gene lost 2 bases and the J gene lost 0 bases, with 8 bases spanning the gap. Germline CDR1 and CDR2: SGHNT and YYREEE (reference sequence). This CDR3 spans 14 amino acids. Written as DNA, the CDR3 is TGTGCCAGCAGCTTCGGGGATCCTAACTATGGCTACACCTTC. This gives the protein CASSFGDPNYGYTF.

The chain employs TRBV15 and TRBJ1-1, with 9 positions matching TRBD1. This CDR3 is built from 16 residues. Germline V gives CDR1 LNHNV, CDR2 YYDKDF (reference sequence). V lost 0 bases to trimming and J lost 1 base; unmatched junction nucleotides: 3. The CDR3 DNA is TGTGCCACCAGCAGAGAGGGGGACAGGGCGAACACTGAAGCTTTCTTT. This translates into CATSREGDRANTEAFF.

J is TRBJ1-1 and V is TRBV15; 8 bases agree with TRBD1. In germline, CDR1 is LNHNV, CDR2 YYDKDF (reference sequence). J was trimmed by 6 bases and V by 3 bases; bases with no gene match: 6. The CDR3 is 14 amino acids. The CDR3 bases are TGTGCCACCAGCAGCAGGACAGGGAGCGCTGAAGCTTTCTTT. It codes for CATSSRTGSAEAFF.

The CDR3 DNA is TGTGCCAGCAAGGACGACAGGACAGGTACCTACGAGCAGTACTTC. This codes for CASKDDRTGTYEQYF. The V gene is TRBV2, the J gene TRBJ2-7; 7 nucleotides agree with TRBD1. Germline trimming cut 7 bases from V and 2 bases from J; bases unmatched to any gene: 11. The CDR3 is 15 amino acids. Germline V gives CDR1 SNHLY, CDR2 FYNNEI. Full variable domain (outside the CDR3, taken from reference TRBV2 and TRBJ2-7): EPEVTQTPSHQVTQMGQEVILRCVPISNHLYFYWYRQILGQKVEFLVSFYNNEISEKSEIFDDQFSVERPDGSNFTLKIRSTKLEDSAMYFCASKDDRTGTYEQYFGPGTRLTVT.

This CDR3 reads CASSLGRDTEAFF. The DNA of the CDR3 is TGCGCCAGCAGCTTAGGGAGGGACACTGAAGCTTTCTTT. The J gene is TRBJ1-1, the V gene TRBV5-1; D gene ambiguous. Trimming took off 2 bases at V and 3 bases at J, with 8 bases between the two ends. From germline, CDR1 is SGHRS and CDR2 YFSETQ. This CDR3 spans 13 amino acids.

The rearrangement uses TRBV11-2 and TRBJ1-4; D might be TRBD1 (6 bases). The CDR3 extends over 15 amino acids. V lost 5 bases and J lost 7, with 17 bases in between. Germline V gene sequence: CDR1 SGHAT, CDR2 FQNNGV. CDR3: CASSLTDRSFEKLFF. CDR3 coding DNA: TGTGCCAGCAGCCTAACTGACAGGTCTTTTGAAAAACTGTTTTTT.

The chain carries TRBV11-2 and TRBJ2-3, with 12 bases identical to TRBD2. Germline loops: CDR1 SGHAT, CDR2 FQNNGV. V gave up 3 bases and J gave up 6 bases; unmatched junction bases: 1. The CDR3 consists of 14 residues. This CDR3 is CASSFTSGRDTQYF. The CDR3, as DNA: TGTGCCAGCAGCTTCACTAGCGGGAGGGATACGCAGTATTTT.

The chain is built from TRBV11-2 and TRBJ2-3; 8 bases fit TRBD2. The CDR3 loop spans 16 amino acids. V was clipped by 1 base and J by 1 base; unmatched bases: 4. CDR1 and CDR2 (germline): SGHAT, FQNNGV. CDR3 DNA: TGTGCCAGCAGCTTAGGACTTAGCGGGGGCACAGATACGCAGTATTTT. It yields the protein CASSLGLSGGTDTQYF.

The V and J genes are TRBV5-4 and TRBJ2-1, with a possible D match to TRBD2 (6 bases). The germline CDR1 and CDR2 sequences are SGHNT and YYREEE (reference sequence). The ends were cut back, 0 bases at V and 4 bases at J, with 11 bases in the middle. CDR3 size: 15 residues. The CDR3 protein is CASSLGAEGYNEQFF. The CDR3 DNA reads TGTGCCAGCAGCTTGGGAGCGGAGGGGTACAATGAGCAGTTCTTC.

V is TRBV6-1 and J is TRBJ2-3; 10 bases are a match to TRBD2. The germline V gene has CDR1 MNHNS and CDR2 SASEGT. After removal of 5 bases from V and 8 bases from J, the junction contained 7 bases not matched to a gene. This CDR3 is 14 amino acids long. The CDR3, as DNA: TGTGCCAGCAGTTCTAGCGGGAGCATGGGTACGCAGTATTTT. This encodes CASSSSGSMGTQYF.

The J gene is TRBJ1-2, the V gene TRBV6-1, with 7 nucleotides matching TRBD1. The germline V gene encodes CDR1 MNHNS and CDR2 SASEGT. CDR3 length: 14 residues. Trimming removed 5 bases from V and 2 bases from J; junction bases left unmatched: 5. The CDR3 reads CASSKEGQNYGYTF. The CDR3 DNA follows: TGTGCCAGCAGTAAAGAGGGACAGAACTATGGCTACACCTTC.

The rearrangement joins TRBV19 to TRBJ2-3, with 10 bases aligning to TRBD2. The CDR3 totals 14 residues. Germline V gene sequence: CDR1 LNHDA, CDR2 SQIVND (reference sequence). The ends lost 7 bases at V and 0 bases at J; junction bases unmatched: 1. CDR3 sequence (DNA): TGTGCCAGTACGACTAGCGGGAGCACAGATACGCAGTATTTT. Amino acid sequence: CASTTSGSTDTQYF.